A single sample gave rise to the 32 T cell receptor beta chains below, sequenced in a study of T-cell memory formation after mild COVID-19. One entry per CDR3 protein, called by TCRdb with MiXCR from the 5' RACE reads. Here the sample spans roughly 370,000 distinct CDR3 sequences, 16% being singletons. The sequencing sample was made of PBMCs or a T cell subset sorted from them (not recorded which). The source of these receptors is a man between 18 and 29 years old who had mild COVID-19 (a few samples of this study predate the infection). Cell type and time point are not known.

By share, this clonotype ranks as medium-sized. The rearrangement uses TRBV7-3 and TRBJ2-1, with 11 bases fitting TRBD2. The CDR3 runs 15 residues. Trimming removed 5 bases from V and 5 bases from J; junction bases left unmatched: 5. Germline values: CDR1 SGHTA, CDR2 FQGTGA. CDR3 nucleotides: TGTGCCAGCAGCGTTGGACTAGCGGGTAACAATGAGCAGTTCTTC. Translating gives CASSVGLAGNNEQFF.

This clonotype appeared a few times. The chain combines TRBV6-5 with TRBJ2-5; either TRBD1 or TRBD2 may fit D (5 bases each). Germline CDR1 is MNHEY and CDR2 is SVGAGI. Trimming removed 6 bases from V and 1 base from J, with 12 bases in between. The CDR3 is 14 residues long. CDR3 protein: CASRRDRSQETQYF. The CDR3 DNA reads TGTGCCAGCAGACGGGACCGATCCCAAGAGACCCAGTACTTC.

J is TRBJ2-1 and V is TRBV11-3, with 7 bases identical to TRBD2. In germline, CDR1 is SGHNT, CDR2 YENEEA. Trimming cost V 1 base and J 5 bases; bases outside gene matches: 8. The length of the CDR3 is 16 residues. CDR3 loop: CASSLVASGDHNEQFF. The CDR3 bases are TGTGCCAGCAGCTTAGTTGCGAGCGGGGATCACAATGAGCAGTTCTTC.

This clonotype occurred a few times. The chain couples TRBV6-5 to TRBJ2-7, with 11 positions matching TRBD2. V was pared by 6 bases and J by 4 bases, with 8 bases of the junction left unmatched. CDR3 size: 15 residues. Germline V gene lookup returns CDR1 MNHEY and CDR2 SVGAGI. CDR3 sequence: CASRDVSGGVYEQYF. The CDR3 DNA sequence: TGTGCCAGCAGGGATGTTAGCGGGGGGGTGTACGAGCAGTACTTC.

The rearrangement uses TRBV4-1 and TRBJ1-2, with D possibly matching TRBD1 (6 bases). Trimming pared 1 base from V and 7 bases from J, leaving 19 bases between. The CDR3 contains 16 residues. Germline values: CDR1 MGHRA, CDR2 YSYEKL. The CDR3 nucleotides read TGCGCCAGCAGCCAAGGTGGCTACAGGGAGGGGGGTGGCTACACCTTC. Translation: CASSQGGYREGGGYTF.

The sample holds many counts of this clonotype. CDR3 nucleotides: TGTGCCAGCAGCTTTTCCGGGCAAGAGACCCAGTACTTC. Encoded protein: CASSFSGQETQYF. The chain couples TRBV11-2 to TRBJ2-5; D is undetermined. Trimming took off 3 bases at V and 2 bases at J, with 7 bases between the two ends. In germline, CDR1 is SGHAT, CDR2 FQNNGV. The CDR3 runs 13 residues.

The CDR3 DNA reads as TGTGCCAGCAGCGTGGATACCACAGATACGCAGTATTTT. Its protein is CASSVDTTDTQYF. The chain combines TRBV9 with TRBJ2-3; no clear D. The CDR3 runs 13 residues. Germline-derived CDR1 and CDR2 are SGDLS and YYNGEE. Trimming removed 2 bases at V and 2 bases at J, with 6 bases between.

This chain uses TRBV5-1 with TRBJ2-1; TRBD2 might be the D (6 bases). The CDR3 is 13 residues long. The germline gives CDR1 SGHRS, CDR2 YFSETQ. Deletions cut 5 bases from V and 9 bases from J, with 15 bases between. CDR3 amino acids: CASREPSAGEQFF. The CDR3 DNA reads TGCGCCAGCAGAGAGCCTAGCGCCGGTGAGCAGTTCTTC.

For the CDR3, the DNA is TGTGCCAGCAGCTGGGGACAGATCTACGAGCAGTACGTC. Protein sequence: CASSWGQIYEQYV. The J gene is TRBJ2-7, the V gene TRBV7-9; the match to TRBD1 covers 7 bases. Germline CDR1 SEHNR, CDR2 FQNEAQ (reference sequence). The ends lost 4 bases at V and 3 bases at J; junction bases unmatched: 3. CDR3 length: 13 residues.

This clonotype was recorded a few times. The genes are TRBV20-1 and TRBJ2-5; D is perhaps TRBD1 (6 bases). The CDR3 is 12 amino acids. V lost 5 bases and J 5 bases, leaving 12 bases between the germline ends. Germline V CDR1 and CDR2: DFQATT, SNEGSKA (reference sequence). CDR3 DNA: TGCAGTGCTTCGCGACAGGACGAGACCCAGTACTTC. Its translation is CSASRQDETQYF.

This clonotype appeared many times. This chain joins TRBV12-3 or TRBV12-4 and TRBJ2-1; D is unresolved. The CDR3 is 14 residues long. V lost 5 bases, J lost 6 bases, and 14 bases lay in between. The CDR3 DNA reads TGTGCCAGCAGTCAACCAGGCGCCGTCAATGAGCAGTTCTTC. It yields the protein CASSQPGAVNEQFF.

This clonotype has more than one count but fewer than ten. The rearrangement links TRBV9 to TRBJ1-6; D not resolved. Trimming removed 2 bases at V and 6 bases at J, with 9 bases between. Germline CDR1 SGDLS, CDR2 YYNGEE. The CDR3 is 14 residues long. The CDR3 DNA follows: TGTGCCAGCAGCGTTCGGGTGTCTAATTCACCCCTCCACTTT. Translating gives CASSVRVSNSPLHF.

This clonotype has just a few counts. The chain has TRBV6-2 or TRBV6-3 and TRBJ2-7; 7 bases agree with TRBD1. CDR1 and CDR2 from the germline V gene are MNHEY and SVGEGT. V gave up 4 bases and J gave up 6 bases; unmatched junction bases: 18. The CDR3 is 17 residues long. The CDR3 sequence is CASSWDRTGVPKGEQYV. The CDR3 DNA reads as TGTGCCAGCAGTTGGGATCGGACAGGAGTACCCAAAGGCGAGCAGTACGTC.

The table lists this clonotype with a few counts. This sequence joins TRBV12-3 or TRBV12-4 and TRBJ1-1; no definite D call. This CDR3 is built from 13 residues. Trimming took off 2 bases at V and 5 bases at J, with 9 bases between the two ends. The CDR3 DNA reads TGTGCCAGCAGTTTAAACCCGGAGACTGAAGCTTTCTTT. Its translation is CASSLNPETEAFF.

This clonotype was counted only a few times. The gene calls are TRBV29-1 and TRBJ2-2; TRBD2 is a possible D gene (5 bases). The germline CDR1 and CDR2 sequences are SQVTM and ANQGSEA. The ends were cut back, 7 bases at V and 5 bases at J, with 11 bases in the middle. This CDR3 has 12 amino acids. This CDR3 is CSAIWETGELFF. The CDR3 DNA is TGCAGCGCAATCTGGGAGACCGGGGAGCTGTTTTTT.

V gene TRBV5-4 combines with J gene TRBJ2-1; 11 bases are a match to TRBD2. The CDR3 totals 17 residues. Trimming removed 0 bases from V and 4 bases from J; junction bases left unmatched: 6. Germline V lookup: CDR1 SGHNT, CDR2 YYREEE (reference sequence). The CDR3 is CASSLEASGGRYNEQFF. CDR3 DNA sequence: TGTGCCAGCAGCTTGGAGGCTAGCGGGGGGAGGTACAATGAGCAGTTCTTC.

This clonotype was detected only a few times. The rearrangement links TRBV10-2 to TRBJ2-3; 12 positions match TRBD2. Germline CDR1 is WSHSY and CDR2 is SAAADI. The ends lost 4 bases at V and 7 bases at J; junction bases unmatched: 3. This CDR3 is 14 amino acids long. CDR3 coding DNA: TGCGCCAGCAGTGGGACTAGCGGGGAATATACGCAGTATTTT. As protein: CASSGTSGEYTQYF.

V usage is TRBV19 and J usage is TRBJ2-7; 7 bases match TRBD1. Germline V gene data show CDR1 as LNHDA and CDR2 as SQIVND (reference sequence). The length of the CDR3 is 18 residues. The V and J ends lost 0 bases and 0 bases, in that order; junction bases with no gene match: 11. The CDR3 nucleotides are TGTGCCAGTAGTATAGATCTCGCCGGACAGGTCGACTCCTACGAGCAGTACGTC. As protein: CASSIDLAGQVDSYEQYV.

This chain connects TRBV7-3 to TRBJ2-2; D is unresolved. The CDR3 spans 12 residues. Trimming left V 5 bases short and J 6 bases short, with 7 bases between. Germline CDR1 SGHTA, CDR2 FQGTGA. The CDR3 spells CASSRVPGELFF. CDR3 DNA sequence: TGTGCCAGCAGCCGGGTACCCGGGGAGCTGTTTTTT.

V gene TRBV10-3 combines with J gene TRBJ1-1; TRBD1 might be the D (5 bases). Germline assignment: CDR1 ENHRY and CDR2 SYGVKD. The CDR3 consists of 11 residues. V lost 7 bases and J 8 bases, leaving 11 bases between the germline ends. The CDR3 is CAIKRGPEAFF. The CDR3 coding sequence is TGTGCCATCAAGAGGGGACCCGAAGCTTTCTTT.

The chain joins TRBV27 to TRBJ1-6; no reliable D call. Deletions cut 2 bases from V and 7 bases from J, with 9 bases between. The CDR3 contains 14 residues. The germline V gene has CDR1 MNHEY and CDR2 SMNVEV (reference sequence). The CDR3 loop is CASSLLVFNSPLHF. The CDR3 DNA follows: TGTGCCAGCAGTTTACTGGTATTCAATTCACCCCTCCACTTT.

This clonotype was seen ten or more times. The chain carries TRBV28 and TRBJ2-5; D call uncertain. The V and J ends lost 7 bases and 3 bases respectively, with 9 bases between them. Looked up from germline, CDR1 is MDHEN and CDR2 is SYDVKM. The CDR3 length is 12 residues. CDR3 sequence reads: CASNEAEETQYF. The CDR3 DNA sequence: TGTGCCAGCAACGAGGCTGAAGAGACCCAGTACTTC.

The chain is built from TRBV27 and TRBJ1-5; 8 bases are shared with TRBD1. The CDR3 sequence is 15 residues long. J gave up 3 bases and V 7 bases, and 8 bases lay outside the gene matches. From germline, CDR1 is MNHEY and CDR2 SMNVEV (reference sequence). The CDR3 DNA sequence: TGTGCCAGCACCCCCCGACAGGGGCTCAATCAGCCCCAGCATTTT. Amino acid sequence: CASTPRQGLNQPQHF.

This clonotype has at least ten counts. The V call is TRBV6-5, the J call TRBJ1-1, with D tentatively TRBD1 (5 bases). The CDR3 spans 16 residues. Trimming took 2 bases from V and 7 from J, leaving 20 bases between them. CDR1 MNHEY and CDR2 SVGAGI come from the germline V gene. The CDR3 DNA sequence: TGTGCCAGCAGTTACGACATGACATCCCTGGGGGGTGAAGCTTTCTTT. Residues: CASSYDMTSLGGEAFF.

This clonotype was counted between two and nine times. The rearrangement joins TRBV6-6 to TRBJ1-1, with 9 bases aligning to TRBD1. Germline CDR1 and CDR2: MNHNY and SVGAGI (reference sequence). V lost 6 bases and J lost 3; bases outside the gene matches: 14. The CDR3 is made up of 17 amino acids. CDR3 nucleotides: TGTGCCAGCAGGCACCCGACAGGGGGAGGGAGGTACACTGAAGCTTTCTTT. Protein product: CASRHPTGGGRYTEAFF.

This clonotype was found a few times. V and J are TRBV20-1 and TRBJ2-5, with a possible D match to TRBD2 (5 bases). CDR1 is DFQATT and CDR2 is SNEGSKA in the germline V gene (reference sequence). The CDR3 is made up of 15 amino acids. The V end was cut by 2 bases, the J end by 2 bases, with 15 bases between. The CDR3 spells CSARSRLKAQETQYF. The CDR3 DNA is TGCAGTGCTAGATCACGACTAAAGGCGCAAGAGACCCAGTACTTC.

The rearrangement links TRBV6-5 to TRBJ1-1, with D tentatively TRBD1 (5 bases). The CDR3 has 14 amino acids. The germline gives CDR1 MNHEY, CDR2 SVGAGI. V was shortened by 5 bases and J by 4 bases, with 14 bases between the two germline ends. CDR3 coding DNA: TGTGCCAGCAGTACCCGCCGGGGGGTCACTGAAGCTTTCTTT. This gives the protein CASSTRRGVTEAFF.

The chain couples TRBV12-3 or TRBV12-4 to TRBJ2-1; possible D gene TRBD2, 6 bases. The CDR3 runs to 14 residues. Trimming shortened V by 7 bases and J by 8 bases, and 18 bases separated the two germline ends. CDR3 DNA sequence: TGTGCCAGCATGAGACTAGAAGTTTCGGATGAGCAGTTCTTC. Protein: CASMRLEVSDEQFF.

This clonotype came up a few times. V gene TRBV20-1 combines with J gene TRBJ2-1, with 7 bases fitting TRBD1. V lost 6 bases, J lost 7 bases, and 9 bases stayed unmatched. Germline V gives CDR1 DFQATT, CDR2 SNEGSKA (reference sequence). CDR3 length: 13 amino acids. The CDR3 DNA reads TGCAGTGCACCGACCACCAGGGGGAATGAGCAGTTCTTC. Translation gives CSAPTTRGNEQFF.

This clonotype occurred a few times. The rearrangement joins TRBV5-1 to TRBJ2-5; D unclear. Germline assignment: CDR1 SGHRS and CDR2 YFSETQ. There are 12 residues in the CDR3. The V end was cut by 4 bases, the J end by 2 bases, with 6 bases between. The CDR3: CASSIQQETQYF. The CDR3 DNA sequence: TGCGCCAGCAGCATTCAGCAAGAGACCCAGTACTTC. Complete variable domain (other parts from reference TRBV5-1 and TRBJ2-5): KAGVTQTPRYLIKTRGQQVTLSCSPISGHRSVSWYQQTPGQGLQFLFEYFSETQRNKGNFPGRFSGRQFSNSRSEMNVSTLELGDSALYLCASSIQQETQYFGPGTRLLVL.

This chain joins TRBV20-1 and TRBJ1-5, with D perhaps TRBD1 (5 bases). Per germline, CDR1 DFQATT and CDR2 SNEGSKA (reference sequence). The germline V and J ends were trimmed by 2 bases and 8 bases, with 16 bases remaining between them. This CDR3 spans 14 amino acids. CDR3 amino acids: CSARKGRPPEPQHF. The CDR3 DNA reads TGCAGTGCTAGAAAGGGGAGACCGCCGGAGCCCCAGCATTTT.

This clonotype was seen a few times. J is TRBJ1-6 and V is TRBV4-1; D ambiguous. V lost 1 base to trimming and J lost 10 bases, with 11 bases between them. The germline V gene has CDR1 MGHRA and CDR2 YSYEKL. This CDR3 contains 14 residues. CDR3 coding DNA: TGCGCCAGCAGCCAAGTGGGTACGTTGTCACCCCTCCACTTT. Translated, it gives CASSQVGTLSPLHF.